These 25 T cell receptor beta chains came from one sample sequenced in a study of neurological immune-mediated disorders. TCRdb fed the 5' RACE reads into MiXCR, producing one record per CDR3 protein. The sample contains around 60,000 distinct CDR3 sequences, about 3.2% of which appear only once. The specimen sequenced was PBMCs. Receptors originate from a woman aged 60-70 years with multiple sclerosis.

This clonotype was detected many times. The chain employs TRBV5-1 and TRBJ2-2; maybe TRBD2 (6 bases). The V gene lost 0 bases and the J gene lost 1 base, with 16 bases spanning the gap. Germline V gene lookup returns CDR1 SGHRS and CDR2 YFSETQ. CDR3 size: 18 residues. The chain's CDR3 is CASSLGPGRGRNTGELFF. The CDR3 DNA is TGCGCCAGCAGCTTGGGGCCCGGGAGAGGCCGGAACACCGGGGAGCTGTTTTTT.

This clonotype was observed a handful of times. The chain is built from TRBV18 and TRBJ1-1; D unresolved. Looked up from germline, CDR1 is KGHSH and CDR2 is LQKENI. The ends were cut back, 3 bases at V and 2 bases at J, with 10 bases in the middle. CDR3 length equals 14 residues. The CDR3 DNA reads TGTGCCAGCTCACCCCAGGACGGAAACACTGAAGCTTTCTTT. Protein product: CASSPQDGNTEAFF. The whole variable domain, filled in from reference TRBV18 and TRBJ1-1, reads NAGVMQNPRHLVRRRGQEARLRCSPMKGHSHVYWYRQLPEEGLKFMVYLQKENIIDESGMPKERFSAEFPKEGPSILRIQQVVRGDSAAYFCASSPQDGNTEAFFGQGTRLTVV.

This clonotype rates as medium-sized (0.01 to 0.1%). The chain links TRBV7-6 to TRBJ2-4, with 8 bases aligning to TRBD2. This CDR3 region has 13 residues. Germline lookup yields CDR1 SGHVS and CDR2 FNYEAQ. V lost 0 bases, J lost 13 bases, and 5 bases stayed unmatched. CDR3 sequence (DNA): TGTGCCAGCAGCTTAGCGCCGGGGGGGGACCAGTACTTC. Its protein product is CASSLAPGGDQYF.

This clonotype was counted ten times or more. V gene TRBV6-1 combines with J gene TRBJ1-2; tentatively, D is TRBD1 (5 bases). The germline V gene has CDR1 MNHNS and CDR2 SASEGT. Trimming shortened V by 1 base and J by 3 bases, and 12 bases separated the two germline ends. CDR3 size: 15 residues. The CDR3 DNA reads TGTGCCAGCAGTGAAGAGGACACGTGGGACTATGGCTACACCTTC. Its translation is CASSEEDTWDYGYTF.

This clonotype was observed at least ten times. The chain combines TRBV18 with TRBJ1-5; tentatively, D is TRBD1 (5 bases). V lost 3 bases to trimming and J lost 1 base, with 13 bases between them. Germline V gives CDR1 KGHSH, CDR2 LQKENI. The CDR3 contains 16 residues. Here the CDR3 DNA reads TGTGCCAGCTCACCGTGGGGGGGATCGAGCAATCAGCCCCAGCATTTT. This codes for CASSPWGGSSNQPQHF.

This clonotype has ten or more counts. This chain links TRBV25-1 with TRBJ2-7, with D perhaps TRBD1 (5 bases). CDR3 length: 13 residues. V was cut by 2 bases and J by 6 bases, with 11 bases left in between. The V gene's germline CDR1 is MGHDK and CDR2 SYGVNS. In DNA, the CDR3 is TGTGCCAGCAGTGAACTAGGGGTTGGCGAGCAGTACTTC. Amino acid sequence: CASSELGVGEQYF.

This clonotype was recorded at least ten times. The CDR3 DNA reads TGCGCCAGCAGCCAAGATTGGCGAACAGATACGCAGTATTTT. Translated: CASSQDWRTDTQYF. V and J are TRBV4-1 and TRBJ2-3; no clear D gene. The CDR3 sequence is 14 residues long. CDR1 and CDR2 (germline): MGHRA, YSYEKL. Trimming left V 0 bases short and J 3 bases short, with 7 bases between.

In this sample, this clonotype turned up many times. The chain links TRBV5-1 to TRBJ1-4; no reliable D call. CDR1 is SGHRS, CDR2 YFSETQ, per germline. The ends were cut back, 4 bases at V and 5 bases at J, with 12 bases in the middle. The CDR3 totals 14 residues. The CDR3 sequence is CASSGERANEKLFF. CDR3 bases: TGCGCCAGCAGCGGAGAGCGGGCGAATGAAAAACTGTTTTTT.

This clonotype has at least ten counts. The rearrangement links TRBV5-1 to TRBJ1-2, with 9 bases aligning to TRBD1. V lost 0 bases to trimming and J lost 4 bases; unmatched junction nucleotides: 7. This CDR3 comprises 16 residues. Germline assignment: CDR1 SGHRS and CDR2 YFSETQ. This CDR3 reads CASSLEGQGSRYGYTF. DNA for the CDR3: TGCGCCAGCAGCTTGGAGGGACAGGGCTCCCGCTATGGCTACACCTTC.

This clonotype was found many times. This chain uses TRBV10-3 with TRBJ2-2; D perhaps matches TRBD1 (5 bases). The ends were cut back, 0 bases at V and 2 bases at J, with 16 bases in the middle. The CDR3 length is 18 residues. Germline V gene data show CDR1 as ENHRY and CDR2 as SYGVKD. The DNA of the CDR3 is TGTGCCATCAGTGAGTCGGCAGCGAAAGGGGCCAACACCGGGGAGCTGTTTTTT. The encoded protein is CAISESAAKGANTGELFF.

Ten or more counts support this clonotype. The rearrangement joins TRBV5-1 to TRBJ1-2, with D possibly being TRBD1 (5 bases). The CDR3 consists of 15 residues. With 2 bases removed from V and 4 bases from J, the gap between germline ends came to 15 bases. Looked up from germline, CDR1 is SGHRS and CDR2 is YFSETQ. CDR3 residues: CASSFGGPPSYGYTF. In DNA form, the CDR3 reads TGCGCCAGCAGCTTCGGGGGTCCCCCCTCCTATGGCTACACCTTC.

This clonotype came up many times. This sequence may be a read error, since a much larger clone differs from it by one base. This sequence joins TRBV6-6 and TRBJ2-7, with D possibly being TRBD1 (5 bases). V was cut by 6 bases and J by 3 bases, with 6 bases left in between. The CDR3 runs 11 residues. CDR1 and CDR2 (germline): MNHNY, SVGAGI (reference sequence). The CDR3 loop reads CASSDSYEQYF. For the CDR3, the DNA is TGTGCCAGCAGCGACAGCTACGAGCAGTACTTC.

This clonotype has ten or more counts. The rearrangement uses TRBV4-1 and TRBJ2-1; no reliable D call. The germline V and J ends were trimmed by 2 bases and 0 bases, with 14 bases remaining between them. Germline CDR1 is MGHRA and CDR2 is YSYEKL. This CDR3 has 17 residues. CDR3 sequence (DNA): TGCGCCAGCAGCCAACTCGATCTGATACACTCCTACAATGAGCAGTTCTTC. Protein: CASSQLDLIHSYNEQFF.

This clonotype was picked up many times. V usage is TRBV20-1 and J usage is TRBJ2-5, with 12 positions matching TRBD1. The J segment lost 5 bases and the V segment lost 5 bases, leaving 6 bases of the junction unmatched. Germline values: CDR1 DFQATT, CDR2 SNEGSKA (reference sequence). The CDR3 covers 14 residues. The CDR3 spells CSARGDRGLETQYF. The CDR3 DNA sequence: TGCAGTGCTCGGGGGGACAGGGGGCTCGAGACCCAGTACTTC.

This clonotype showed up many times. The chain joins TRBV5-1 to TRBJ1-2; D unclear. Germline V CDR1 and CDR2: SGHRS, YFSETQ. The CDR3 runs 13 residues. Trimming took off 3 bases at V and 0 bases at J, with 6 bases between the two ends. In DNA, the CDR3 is TGCGCCAGCAGCTGGAGGGCTAACTATGGCTACACCTTC. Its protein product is CASSWRANYGYTF.

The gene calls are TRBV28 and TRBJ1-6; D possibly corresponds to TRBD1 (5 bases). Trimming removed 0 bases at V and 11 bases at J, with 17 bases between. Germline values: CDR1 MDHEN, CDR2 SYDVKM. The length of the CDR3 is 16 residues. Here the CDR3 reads CASSLWVGKGSPPLHF. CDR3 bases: TGTGCCAGCAGTTTATGGGTGGGAAAGGGGTCACCACCCCTCCACTTT.

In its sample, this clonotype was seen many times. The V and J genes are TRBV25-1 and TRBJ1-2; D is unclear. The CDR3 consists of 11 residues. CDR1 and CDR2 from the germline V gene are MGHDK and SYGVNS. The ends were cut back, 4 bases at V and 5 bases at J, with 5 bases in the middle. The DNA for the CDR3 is TGTGCCAGCAGTGCTATGTATGGCTACACCTTC. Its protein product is CASSAMYGYTF.

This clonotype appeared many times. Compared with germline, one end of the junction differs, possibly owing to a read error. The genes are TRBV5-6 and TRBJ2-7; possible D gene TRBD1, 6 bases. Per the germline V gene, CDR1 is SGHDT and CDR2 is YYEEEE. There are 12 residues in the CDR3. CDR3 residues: CASSFTRTDIQF. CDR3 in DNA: TGTGCCAGCAGCTTCACTAGGACAGACATCCAGTTC. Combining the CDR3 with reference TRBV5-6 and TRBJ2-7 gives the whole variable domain DAGVTQSPTHLIKTRGQQVTLRCSPKSGHDTVSWYQQALGQGPQFIFQYYEEEERQRGNFPDRFSGHQFPNYSSELNVNALLLGDSALYLCASSFTRTDIQFGPGTRLTVT.

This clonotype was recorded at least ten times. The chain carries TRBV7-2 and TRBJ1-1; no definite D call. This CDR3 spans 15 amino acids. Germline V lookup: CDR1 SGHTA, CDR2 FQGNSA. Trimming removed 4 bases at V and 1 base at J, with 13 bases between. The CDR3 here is CASSWKGVGNTEAFF. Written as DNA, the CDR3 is TGTGCCAGCAGCTGGAAGGGTGTGGGGAACACTGAAGCTTTCTTT.

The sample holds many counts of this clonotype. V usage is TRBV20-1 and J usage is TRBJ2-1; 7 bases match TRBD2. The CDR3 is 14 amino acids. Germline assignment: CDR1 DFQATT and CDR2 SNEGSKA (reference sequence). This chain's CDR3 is CSVVGRAAYNEQFF. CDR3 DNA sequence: TGCAGCGTTGTTGGGAGGGCCGCCTACAATGAGCAGTTCTTC.

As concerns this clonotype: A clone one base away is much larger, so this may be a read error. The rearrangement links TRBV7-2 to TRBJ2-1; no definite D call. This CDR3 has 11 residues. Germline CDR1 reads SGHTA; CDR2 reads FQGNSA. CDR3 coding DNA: TGTGACAGCAGCTTAAGCTATGAGCAGTTCTTC. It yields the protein CDSSLSYEQFF.

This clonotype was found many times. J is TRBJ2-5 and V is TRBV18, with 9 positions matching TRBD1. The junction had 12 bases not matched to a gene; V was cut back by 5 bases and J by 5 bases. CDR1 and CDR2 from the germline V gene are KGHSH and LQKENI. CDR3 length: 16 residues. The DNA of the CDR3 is TGTGCCAGCTCATCGAGGAGCGGACAGGGGACGGAGACCCAGTACTTC. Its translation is CASSSRSGQGTETQYF.

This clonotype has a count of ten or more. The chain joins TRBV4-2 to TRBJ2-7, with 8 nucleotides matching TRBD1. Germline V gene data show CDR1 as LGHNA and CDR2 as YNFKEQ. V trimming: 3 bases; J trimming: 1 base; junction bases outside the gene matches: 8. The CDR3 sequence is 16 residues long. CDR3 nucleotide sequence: TGTGCCAGCAGCCAGACAACAGGGGGGTCATCCTACGAGCAGTACTTC. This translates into CASSQTTGGSSYEQYF.

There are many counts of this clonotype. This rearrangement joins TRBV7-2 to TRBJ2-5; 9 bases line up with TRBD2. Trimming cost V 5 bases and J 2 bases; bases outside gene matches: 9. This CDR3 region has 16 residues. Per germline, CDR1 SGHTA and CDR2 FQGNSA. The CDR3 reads CASSHTLTSGQETQYF. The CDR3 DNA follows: TGTGCCAGCAGCCACACCCTGACTAGCGGACAAGAGACCCAGTACTTC.

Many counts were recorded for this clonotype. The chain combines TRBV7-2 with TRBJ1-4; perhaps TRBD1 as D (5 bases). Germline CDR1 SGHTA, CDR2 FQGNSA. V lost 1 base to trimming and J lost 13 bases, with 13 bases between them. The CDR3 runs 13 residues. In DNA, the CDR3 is TGTGCCAGCAGCTTAGAGAGGGGCCGGGGACTGTTTTTT. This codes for CASSLERGRGLFF.